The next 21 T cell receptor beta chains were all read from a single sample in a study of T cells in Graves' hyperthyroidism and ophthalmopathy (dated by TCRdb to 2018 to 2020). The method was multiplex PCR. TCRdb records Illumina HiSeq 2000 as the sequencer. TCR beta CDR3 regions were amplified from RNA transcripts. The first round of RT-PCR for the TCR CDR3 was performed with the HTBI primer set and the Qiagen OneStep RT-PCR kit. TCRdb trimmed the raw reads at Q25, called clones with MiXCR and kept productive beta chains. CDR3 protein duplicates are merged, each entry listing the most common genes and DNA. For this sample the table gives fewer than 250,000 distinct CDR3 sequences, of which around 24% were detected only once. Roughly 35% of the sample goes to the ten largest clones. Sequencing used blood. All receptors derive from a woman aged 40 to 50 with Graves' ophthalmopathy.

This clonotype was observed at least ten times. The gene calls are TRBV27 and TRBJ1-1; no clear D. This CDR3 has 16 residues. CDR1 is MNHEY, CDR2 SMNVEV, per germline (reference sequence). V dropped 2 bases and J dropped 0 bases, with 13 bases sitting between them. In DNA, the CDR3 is TGTGCCAGCAGTTTAAATCCTGCTTTCATGAACACTGAAGCTTTCTTT. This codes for CASSLNPAFMNTEAFF.

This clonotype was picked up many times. The CDR3 bases are TGTGCCAGCAGCTGGGGAGGTCTAGCGAGACTACCCTACGAGCAGTACTTC. It specifies CASSWGGLARLPYEQYF. V gene TRBV11-1 combines with J gene TRBJ2-7; D perhaps matches TRBD2 (6 bases). The V gene lost 4 bases and the J gene lost 2 bases, with 21 bases spanning the gap. CDR3 length: 17 residues. CDR1 is SGHAT, CDR2 FQDESV, per germline (reference sequence).

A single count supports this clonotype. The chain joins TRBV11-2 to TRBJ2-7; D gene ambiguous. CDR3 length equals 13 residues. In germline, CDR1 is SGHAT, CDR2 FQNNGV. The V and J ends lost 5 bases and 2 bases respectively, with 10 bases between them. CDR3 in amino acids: CASSATATYEQYF. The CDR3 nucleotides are TGTGCCAGCAGCGCAACAGCCACCTACGAGCAGTACTTC.

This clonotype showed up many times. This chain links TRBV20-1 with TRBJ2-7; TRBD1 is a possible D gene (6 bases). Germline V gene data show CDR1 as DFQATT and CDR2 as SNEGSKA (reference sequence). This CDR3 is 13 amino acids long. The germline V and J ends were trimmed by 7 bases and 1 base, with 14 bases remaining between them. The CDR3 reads CSGGRHFSYEQYF. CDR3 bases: TGCAGTGGGGGGCGACACTTTTCCTACGAGCAGTACTTC.

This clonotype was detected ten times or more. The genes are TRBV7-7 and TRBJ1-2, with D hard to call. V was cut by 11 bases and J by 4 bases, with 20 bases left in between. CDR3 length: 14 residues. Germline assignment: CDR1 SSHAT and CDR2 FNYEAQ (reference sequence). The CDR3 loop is CAQLRGSLSYGYTF. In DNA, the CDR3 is TGTGCCCAACTTCGGGGTTCCTTGAGCTATGGCTACACCTTC.

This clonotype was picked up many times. CDR3 amino acids: CASSQDLTVSYEQYF. In DNA form, the CDR3 reads TGTGCCAGCAGCCAAGATCTGACGGTCTCCTACGAGCAGTACTTC. The V gene is TRBV4-2, the J gene TRBJ2-7, with no clear D. V was shortened by 0 bases and J by 0 bases, with 9 bases between the two germline ends. Per germline, CDR1 LGHNA and CDR2 YNFKEQ. The length of the CDR3 is 15 residues.

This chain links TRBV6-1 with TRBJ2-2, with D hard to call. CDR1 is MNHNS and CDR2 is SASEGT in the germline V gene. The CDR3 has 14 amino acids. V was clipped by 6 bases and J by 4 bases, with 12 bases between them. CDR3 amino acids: CASRSTLGTGELFF. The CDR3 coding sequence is TGTGCCAGCAGATCCACGTTGGGCACCGGGGAGCTGTTTTTT.

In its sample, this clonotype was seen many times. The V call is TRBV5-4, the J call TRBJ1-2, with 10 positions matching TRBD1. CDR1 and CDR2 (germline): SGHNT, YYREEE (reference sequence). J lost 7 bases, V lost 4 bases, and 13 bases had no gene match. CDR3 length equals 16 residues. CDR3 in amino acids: CASSGSDRQGAGGYTF. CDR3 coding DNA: TGTGCCAGCAGCGGATCCGACAGACAGGGGGCGGGTGGCTACACCTTC.

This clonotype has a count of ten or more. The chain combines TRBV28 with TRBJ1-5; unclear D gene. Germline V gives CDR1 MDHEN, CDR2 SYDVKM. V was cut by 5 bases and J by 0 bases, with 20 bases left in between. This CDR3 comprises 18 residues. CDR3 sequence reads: CASSETMDRLYSNQPQHF. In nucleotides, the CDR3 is TGTGCCAGCAGTGAAACAATGGATCGACTTTATAGCAATCAGCCCCAGCATTTT.

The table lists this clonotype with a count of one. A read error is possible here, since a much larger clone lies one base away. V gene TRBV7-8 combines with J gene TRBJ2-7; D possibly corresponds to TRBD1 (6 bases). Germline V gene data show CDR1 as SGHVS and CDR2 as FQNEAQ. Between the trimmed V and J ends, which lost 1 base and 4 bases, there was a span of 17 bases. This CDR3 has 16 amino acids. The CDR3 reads CASSLDWGRWTYEQYF. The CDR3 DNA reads TGTGCCAGCAGCTTAGATTGGGGGCGGTGGACTTACGAGCAGTACTTC.

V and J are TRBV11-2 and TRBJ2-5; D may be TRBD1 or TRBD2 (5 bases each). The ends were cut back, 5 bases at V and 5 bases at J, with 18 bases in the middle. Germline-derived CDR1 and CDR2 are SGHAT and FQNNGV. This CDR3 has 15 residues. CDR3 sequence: CASSRPAAGMETQYF. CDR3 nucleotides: TGTGCCAGCAGCCGCCCAGCGGCAGGGATGGAGACCCAGTACTTC.

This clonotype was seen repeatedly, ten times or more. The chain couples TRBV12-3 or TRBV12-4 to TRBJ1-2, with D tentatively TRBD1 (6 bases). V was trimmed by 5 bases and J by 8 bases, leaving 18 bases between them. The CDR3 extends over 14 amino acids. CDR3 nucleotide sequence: TGTGCCAGCAGTCGACCGACAGGATTAGGAGGCTACACCTTC. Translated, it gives CASSRPTGLGGYTF.

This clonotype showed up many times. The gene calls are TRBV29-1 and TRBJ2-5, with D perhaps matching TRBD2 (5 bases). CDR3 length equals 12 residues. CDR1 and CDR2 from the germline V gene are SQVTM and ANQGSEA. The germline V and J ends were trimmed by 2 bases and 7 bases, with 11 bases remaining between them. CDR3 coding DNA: TGCAGCGTTGAATCGGCAGAGGGGACCCAGTACTTC. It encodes CSVESAEGTQYF.

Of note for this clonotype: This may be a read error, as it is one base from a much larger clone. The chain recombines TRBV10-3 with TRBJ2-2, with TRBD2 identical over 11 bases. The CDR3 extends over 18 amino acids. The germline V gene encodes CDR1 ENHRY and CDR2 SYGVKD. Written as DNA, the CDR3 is TGTGCCCTCAAGGGGCTAGCGGGAGGCGGGTCTAACACCGGGGAGCTGTCTTTT. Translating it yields CALKGLAGGGSNTGELSF.

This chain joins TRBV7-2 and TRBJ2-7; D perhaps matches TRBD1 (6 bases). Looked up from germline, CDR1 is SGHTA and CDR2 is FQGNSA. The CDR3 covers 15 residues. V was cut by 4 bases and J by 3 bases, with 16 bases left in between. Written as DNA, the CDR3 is TGTGCCAGCAGCTCACGGACAGCTGAGGACTACGAGCAGTACTTC. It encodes CASSSRTAEDYEQYF.

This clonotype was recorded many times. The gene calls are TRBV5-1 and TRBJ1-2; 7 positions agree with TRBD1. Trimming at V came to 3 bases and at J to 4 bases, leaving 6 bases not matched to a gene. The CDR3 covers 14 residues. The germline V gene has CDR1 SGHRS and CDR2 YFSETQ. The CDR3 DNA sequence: TGCGCCAGCAGCTACGAGACAGGGAGCTATGGCTACACCTTC. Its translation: CASSYETGSYGYTF.

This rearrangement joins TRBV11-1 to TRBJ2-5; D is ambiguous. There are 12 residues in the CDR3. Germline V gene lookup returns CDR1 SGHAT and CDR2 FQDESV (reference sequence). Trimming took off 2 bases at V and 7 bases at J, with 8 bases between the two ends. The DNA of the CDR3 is TGTGCCAGCAGCTTAAAGTCGGGGACCCAGTACTTC. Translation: CASSLKSGTQYF.

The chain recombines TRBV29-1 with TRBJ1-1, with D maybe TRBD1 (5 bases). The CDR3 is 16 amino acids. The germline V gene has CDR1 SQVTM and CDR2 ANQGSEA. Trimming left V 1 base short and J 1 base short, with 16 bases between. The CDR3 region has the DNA TGCAGCGTTGAAGTCCGGCGCGGGGCTTCGAACACTGAAGCTTTCTTT. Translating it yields CSVEVRRGASNTEAFF.

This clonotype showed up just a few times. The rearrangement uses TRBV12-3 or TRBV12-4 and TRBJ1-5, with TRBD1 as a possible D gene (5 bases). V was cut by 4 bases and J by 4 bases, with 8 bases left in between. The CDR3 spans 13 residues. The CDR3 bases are TGTGCCAGCAGTTGGGGGGAAAATCAGCCCCAGCATTTT. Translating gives CASSWGENQPQHF.

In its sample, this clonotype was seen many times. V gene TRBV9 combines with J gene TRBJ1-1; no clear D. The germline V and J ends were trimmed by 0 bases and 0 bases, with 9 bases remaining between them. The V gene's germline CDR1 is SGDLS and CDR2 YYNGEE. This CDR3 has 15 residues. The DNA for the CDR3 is TGTGCCAGCAGCGTAGGGGGTCTCATGAACACTGAAGCTTTCTTT. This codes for CASSVGGLMNTEAFF.

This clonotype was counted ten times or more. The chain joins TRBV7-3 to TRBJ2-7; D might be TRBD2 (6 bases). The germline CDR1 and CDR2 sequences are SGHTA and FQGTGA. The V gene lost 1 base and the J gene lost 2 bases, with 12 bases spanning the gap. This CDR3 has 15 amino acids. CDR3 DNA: TGTGCCAGCAGCTTAAAGTCCGGGAGCCCCTACGAGCAGTACTTC. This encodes CASSLKSGSPYEQYF.